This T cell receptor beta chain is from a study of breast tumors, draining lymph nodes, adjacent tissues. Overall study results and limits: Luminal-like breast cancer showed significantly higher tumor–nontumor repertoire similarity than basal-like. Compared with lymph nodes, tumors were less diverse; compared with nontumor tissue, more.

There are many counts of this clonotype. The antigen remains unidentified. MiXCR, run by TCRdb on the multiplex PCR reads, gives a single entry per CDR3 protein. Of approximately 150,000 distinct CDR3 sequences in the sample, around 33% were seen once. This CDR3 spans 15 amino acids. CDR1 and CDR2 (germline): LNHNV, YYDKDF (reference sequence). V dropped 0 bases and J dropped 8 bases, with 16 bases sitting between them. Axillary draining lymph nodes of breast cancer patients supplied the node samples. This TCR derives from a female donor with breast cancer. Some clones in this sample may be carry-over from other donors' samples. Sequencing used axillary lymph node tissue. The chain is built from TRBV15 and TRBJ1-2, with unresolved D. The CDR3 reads CATSRDLAETWGYTF. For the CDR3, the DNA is TGTGCCACCAGCAGAGATCTGGCAGAGACATGGGGCTACACCTTC.